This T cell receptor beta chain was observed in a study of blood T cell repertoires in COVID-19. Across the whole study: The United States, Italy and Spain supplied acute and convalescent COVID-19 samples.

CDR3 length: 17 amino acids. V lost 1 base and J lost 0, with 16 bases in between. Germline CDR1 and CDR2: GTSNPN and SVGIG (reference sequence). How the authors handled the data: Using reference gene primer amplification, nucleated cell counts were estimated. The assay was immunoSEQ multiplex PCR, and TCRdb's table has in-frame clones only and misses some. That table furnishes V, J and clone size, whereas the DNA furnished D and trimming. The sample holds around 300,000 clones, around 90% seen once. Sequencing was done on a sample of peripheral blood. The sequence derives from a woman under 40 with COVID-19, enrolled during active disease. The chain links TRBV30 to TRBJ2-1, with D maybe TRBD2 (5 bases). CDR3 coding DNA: TGTGCCTGGAGTGCTGATATTAGCGCCAGCTCCTACAATGAGCAGTTCTTC. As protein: CAWSADISASSYNEQFF.